This T cell receptor (beta chain) was found in a study of identifying expanded T cells in peripheral blood. Findings and limits, study-wide: Variance in clone template counts between approximately two-week samples significantly increased with total template count across all healthy donors. Over around two and four weeks, about 15 and 19 clones changed, versus more than 1 between replicates.

With respect to this clone: Its matching antigen is unknown.

Assay: immunoSEQ multiplex PCR; the TCRdb copy retains only in-frame clones and omits some. This sample has 100,000 to 150,000 clones, with 86% found just once. During the collection period, no donor immune events like infections were recorded. The V end was cut by 1 base, the J end by 5 bases, with 11 bases between. The length of the CDR3 is 15 residues. Germline lookup yields CDR1 MNHEY and CDR2 SMNVEV (reference sequence). Sequenced material: blood. The genes are TRBV27 and TRBJ2-2, with a possible D match to TRBD1 (5 bases). This receptor was obtained from a person aged 18 to 70 in good health. The CDR3 loop is CASSLYDRGTGELFF. The CDR3 region has the DNA TGTGCCAGCAGTTTATATGACAGAGGAACCGGGGAGCTGTTTTTT.